The 27 T cell receptor beta chains below all came from one sample that was sequenced in a study of T cell responses to AZD1222 COVID-19 vaccine. Sequenced by immunoSEQ multiplex PCR; TCRdb stores in-frame clones only, minus some. The table includes under 150,000 clones, about nine tenths detected once. The sequences come from peripheral blood, collected on day 0 of AZD1222 vaccination. The receptors here all came from an adult in good health.

The chain combines TRBV18 with TRBJ1-2, with D tentatively TRBD1 (5 bases). The CDR3 totals 17 residues. The ends were cut back, 3 bases at V and 4 bases at J, with 21 bases in the middle. Germline loops: CDR1 KGHSH, CDR2 LQKENI. The chain's CDR3 is CASSPKTVQGSAYGYTF. Here the CDR3 DNA reads TGTGCCAGCTCACCTAAAACAGTGCAGGGCTCTGCCTATGGCTACACCTTC.

The chain employs TRBV10-3 and TRBJ2-2; D gene ambiguous. The CDR3 sequence is 17 residues long. V gave up 9 bases and J gave up 0 bases, with 20 bases separating them. Germline-derived CDR1 and CDR2 are ENHRY and SYGVKD. The CDR3 DNA follows: TGTGCCATGAAACCGGGCCGTACTGTAACGAACACCGGGGAGCTGTTTTTT. Translation: CAMKPGRTVTNTGELFF.

The J gene is TRBJ2-3, the V gene TRBV30; a weak D match, TRBD2 (6 bases). From germline, CDR1 is GTSNPN and CDR2 SVGIG (reference sequence). With 3 bases removed from V and 1 base from J, the gap between germline ends came to 8 bases. The CDR3 is 13 residues long. The CDR3 nucleotides are TGTGCCTGGAGGGGGGGAGGCACAGATACGCAGTATTTT. It codes for CAWRGGGTDTQYF.

This clone was seen once. J is TRBJ2-5 and V is TRBV6-1, with a possible D match to TRBD1 (7 bases). The germline V gene encodes CDR1 MNHNS and CDR2 SASEGT. The CDR3 consists of 14 residues. Trimming pared 2 bases from V and 5 bases from J, leaving 12 bases between. The chain's CDR3 is CASSERRGLETQYF. Here the CDR3 DNA reads TGTGCCAGCAGTGAAAGGAGGGGGCTGGAGACCCAGTACTTC.

The gene calls are TRBV3-1 (or the pseudogene TRBV3-2) and TRBJ1-1, with D unresolved. The CDR3 is 15 amino acids. Germline values: CDR1 LGHDT, CDR2 YNNKEL (reference sequence). Trimming removed 3 bases from V and 1 base from J, with 12 bases in between. Here the CDR3 DNA reads TGTGCCAGCAGCCAGCTTCCGACCCCGAACACTGAAGCTTTCTTT. This codes for CASSQLPTPNTEAFF.

This rearrangement joins TRBV6-5 to TRBJ1-2; D may be TRBD1 (6 bases). Germline CDR1 is MNHEY and CDR2 is SVGAGI. V was trimmed by 6 bases and J by 8 bases, leaving 16 bases between them. The CDR3 extends over 13 amino acids. CDR3 DNA: TGTGCCAGCAGCGTTACAGGGCTCTGGGGCTACACCTTC. Protein sequence: CASSVTGLWGYTF.

The chain joins TRBV4-2 to TRBJ2-1, with 9 bases identical to TRBD2. After removal of 4 bases from V and 8 bases from J, the junction contained 12 bases not matched to a gene. The CDR3 consists of 16 residues. Germline-derived CDR1 and CDR2 are LGHNA and YNFKEQ. This CDR3 reads CASSRETGTSFDEQFF. CDR3 DNA sequence: TGTGCCAGCAGCCGAGAAACCGGGACTAGCTTCGATGAGCAGTTCTTC.

The chain employs TRBV7-2 and TRBJ2-2; tentatively, D is TRBD2 (6 bases). Trimming left V 0 bases short and J 6 bases short, with 20 bases between. From germline, CDR1 is SGHTA and CDR2 FQGNSA. The CDR3 contains 18 residues. The CDR3 DNA follows: TGTGCCAGCAGCTTAGCAGGGACTTCAGCTCTTGGGGCCGGGGAGCTGTTTTTT. Protein sequence: CASSLAGTSALGAGELFF.

The rearrangement joins TRBV11-3 to TRBJ2-1; D not resolved. Per germline, CDR1 SGHNT and CDR2 YENEEA. With 4 bases removed from V and 8 bases from J, the gap between germline ends came to 21 bases. CDR3 size: 16 residues. The CDR3, as DNA: TGTGCCAGCAGCTCCTCCCCCCTCATGGGAACGGATGAGCAGTTCTTC. Its translation: CASSSSPLMGTDEQFF.

The V call is TRBV11-3, the J call TRBJ2-7; a weak D match, TRBD1 (6 bases). V was shortened by 5 bases and J by 3 bases, with 17 bases between the two germline ends. This CDR3 contains 15 residues. The germline V gene encodes CDR1 SGHNT and CDR2 YENEEA. CDR3 in DNA: TGTGCCAGCAGCGGAGACAGGTTGGGTGACTACGAGCAGTACTTC. Its translation: CASSGDRLGDYEQYF. The complete variable domain, with remaining parts taken from reference TRBV11-3 and TRBJ2-7, reads EAGVVQSPRYKIIEKKQPVAFWCNPISGHNTLYWYLQNLGQGPELLIRYENEEAVDDSQLPKDRFSAERLKGVDSTLKIQPAELGDSAVYLCASSGDRLGDYEQYFGPGTRLTVT.

The chain has TRBV29-1 and TRBJ1-4, with 9 bases fitting TRBD1. V was pared by 3 bases and J by 8 bases, with 13 bases of the junction left unmatched. There are 16 residues in the CDR3. Germline lookup yields CDR1 SQVTM and CDR2 ANQGSEA. CDR3 amino acids: CSVDLGQGSVKEKLFF. The DNA for the CDR3 is TGCAGCGTTGATCTGGGACAGGGAAGTGTAAAAGAAAAACTGTTTTTT.

The chain combines TRBV5-1 with TRBJ2-2, with TRBD2 as a possible D gene (5 bases). The CDR3 runs to 13 residues. V was trimmed by 5 bases and J by 5 bases, leaving 10 bases between them. Germline loops: CDR1 SGHRS, CDR2 YFSETQ. The DNA for the CDR3 is TGCGCCAGCAGTCTCGGGGTAACCGGGGAGCTGTTTTTT. Translation: CASSLGVTGELFF.

The rearrangement uses TRBV5-4 and TRBJ1-1; D gene ambiguous. V was clipped by 4 bases and J by 3 bases, with 22 bases between them. CDR1 is SGHNT, CDR2 YYREEE, per germline (reference sequence). The CDR3 loop spans 17 amino acids. CDR3 in DNA: TGTGCCAGCAGCCTGGGCCTCACTAGGATGGTCTACACTGAAGCTTTCTTT. It is translated as CASSLGLTRMVYTEAFF.

The V gene is TRBV2, the J gene TRBJ2-6; D gene ambiguous. This CDR3 is built from 15 residues. CDR1 is SNHLY, CDR2 FYNNEI, per germline. The V end lost 8 bases, the J end lost 0 bases, and 11 bases lay between the germline ends. The CDR3 loop is CASLAVPSGANVLTF. The CDR3 region has the DNA TGTGCCAGCCTTGCGGTCCCCTCTGGGGCCAACGTCCTGACTTTC.

The J gene is TRBJ1-5, the V gene TRBV29-1; D is ambiguous. This CDR3 region has 13 residues. The ends were cut back, 8 bases at V and 1 base at J, with 12 bases in the middle. Germline CDR1 SQVTM, CDR2 ANQGSEA. CDR3 nucleotide sequence: TGCAGCCCCTGCGGAGGGAGCAATCAGCCCCAGCATTTT. Translating it yields CSPCGGSNQPQHF.

In DNA, the CDR3 is TGTGCCAGCTCACTTCTGGGGCCCGGACAAGTCGCAACTAATGAAAAACTGTTTTTT. It codes for CASSLLGPGQVATNEKLFF. The V and J genes are TRBV18 and TRBJ1-4, with D possibly being TRBD1 (5 bases). The CDR3 is 19 amino acids. Germline V gives CDR1 KGHSH, CDR2 LQKENI. V was cut by 4 bases and J by 0 bases, with 21 bases left in between. The full variable domain, in which reference TRBV18 and TRBJ1-4 provide the parts outside the CDR3, is NAGVMQNPRHLVRRRGQEARLRCSPMKGHSHVYWYRQLPEEGLKFMVYLQKENIIDESGMPKERFSAEFPKEGPSILRIQQVVRGDSAAYFCASSLLGPGQVATNEKLFFGSGTQLSVL.

V and J are TRBV6-5 and TRBJ1-2, with 7 bases identical to TRBD1. The V and J ends lost 5 bases and 0 bases, in that order; junction bases with no gene match: 6. The CDR3 runs to 15 residues. Per germline, CDR1 MNHEY and CDR2 SVGAGI. The CDR3 loop is CASSRDSLANYGYTF. CDR3 nucleotide sequence: TGTGCCAGCAGTCGGGACAGTCTAGCTAACTATGGCTACACCTTC.

This chain uses TRBV5-1 with TRBJ2-1; D is undetermined. Between the trimmed V and J ends, which lost 2 bases and 2 bases, there was a span of 11 bases. The CDR3 contains 15 residues. Germline loops: CDR1 SGHRS, CDR2 YFSETQ. The CDR3, as DNA: TGCGCCAGCAGCTTAGGACGCAATACCTACAATGAGCAGTTCTTC. Its protein is CASSLGRNTYNEQFF.

The chain employs TRBV5-4 and TRBJ1-1; D ambiguous. Germline V gene sequence: CDR1 SGHNT, CDR2 YYREEE (reference sequence). The CDR3 consists of 13 residues. The V end lost 3 bases, the J end lost 5 bases, and 11 bases lay between the germline ends. The CDR3 DNA reads TGTGCCAGCAGCTCATATTTGTGGACTGAAGCTTTCTTT. This sequence encodes CASSSYLWTEAFF.

The chain carries TRBV6-5 and TRBJ2-1, with D maybe TRBD2 (5 bases). The germline CDR1 and CDR2 sequences are MNHEY and SVGAGI. This CDR3 region has 13 residues. V lost 6 bases and J lost 5, with 11 bases in between. CDR3 sequence reads: CASRLARHNEQFF. The CDR3 DNA reads TGTGCCAGCAGGCTAGCCCGTCACAATGAGCAGTTCTTC.

V is TRBV27 and J is TRBJ1-2, with TRBD1 matching 9 bases. The germline gives CDR1 MNHEY, CDR2 SMNVEV (reference sequence). CDR3 length equals 15 residues. The junction had 8 bases not matched to a gene; V was cut back by 5 bases and J by 4 bases. The CDR3 region is CASSARQGGFYGYTF. Written as DNA, the CDR3 is TGTGCCAGCAGTGCTAGACAGGGGGGTTTCTATGGCTACACCTTC.

J is TRBJ2-2 and V is TRBV7-3; D is perhaps TRBD2 (6 bases). This CDR3 has 13 residues. The germline CDR1 and CDR2 sequences are SGHTA and FQGTGA. V was cut by 5 bases and J by 6 bases, with 10 bases left in between. CDR3 bases: TGTGCCAGCAGCGCCGGGAGTGCCGGGGAGCTGTTTTTT. Protein product: CASSAGSAGELFF.

This chain connects TRBV5-4 to TRBJ1-2, with 8 bases aligning to TRBD1. The CDR3 contains 13 residues. Germline CDR1 and CDR2: SGHNT and YYREEE (reference sequence). V gave up 1 base and J gave up 8 bases; unmatched junction bases: 4. In DNA form, the CDR3 reads TGTGCCAGCAGCTTGCAGGGGGCCGGGGGCTACACCTTC. It specifies CASSLQGAGGYTF.

This rearrangement joins TRBV10-3 to TRBJ2-1; TRBD2 matches 16 bases. CDR1 is ENHRY and CDR2 is SYGVKD in the germline V gene. The CDR3 is 20 amino acids. Trimming cost V 4 bases and J 1 base; bases outside gene matches: 10. As DNA, the CDR3 is TGTGCCATCAGTGGGCCCGGGACTAGCGGGAGGGCCGAATCCTACAATGAGCAGTTCTTC. Translation gives CAISGPGTSGRAESYNEQFF.

The rearrangement links TRBV5-5 to TRBJ1-1; no reliable D call. This CDR3 region has 16 residues. CDR1 SGHKS and CDR2 YYEKEE come from the germline V gene (reference sequence). The V end was cut by 0 bases, the J end by 1 base, with 13 bases between. CDR3 region: CASSLGVGLANTEAFF. CDR3 in DNA: TGTGCCAGCAGCTTGGGAGTCGGACTTGCGAACACTGAAGCTTTCTTT.

The chain joins TRBV19 to TRBJ1-3; D is unresolved. This CDR3 region has 14 residues. Germline assignment: CDR1 LNHDA and CDR2 SQIVND (reference sequence). V lost 7 bases and J 0 bases, leaving 10 bases between the germline ends. The DNA of the CDR3 is TGTGCCAGTATAGGGTTCCTCTCTGGAAACACCATATATTTT. Its protein product is CASIGFLSGNTIYF.

The chain uses TRBV24-1 and TRBJ2-7; maybe TRBD2 (5 bases). The V end was cut by 4 bases, the J end by 5 bases, with 17 bases between. Germline V CDR1 and CDR2: KGHDR, SFDVKD. This CDR3 is built from 15 residues. The CDR3 region is CATSEPGRERDEQYF. CDR3 nucleotide sequence: TGTGCCACCAGTGAGCCGGGCCGGGAACGGGACGAGCAGTACTTC.